This T cell receptor beta chain was profiled in a study of T cell responses to AZD1222 COVID-19 vaccine (dated by TCRdb to about 2021). Regarding the research as a whole: A total of roughly 240 trial participants underwent TCR sequencing, of whom nearly 210 received two doses of AZD1222 and some 26 received two doses of the MenACWY control vaccine. Enrollment into the trials was organized by age into subgroups of 18-55, 56-69 and 70-plus years, and those subgroups contained roughly 140, 27 and 60 TCR-sequenced participants, respectively. General findings and caveats noted by the study authors: Reportedly, close to half of the unique spike-specific TCRs recognized epitopes lying outside the regions that are mutated in the B.1.351 and B.1.1.7 variants. In the small 56-69-year group, the increase in depth fell short of significance, most likely because of low power. Vaccine-associated CD4 TCRs spanned the whole spike protein, with dominant responses in regions 160-218 and 743-854. Conclusions about previously exposed vaccinees are limited, since just five to seven AZD1222 recipients were seropositive for SARS-CoV-2 at baseline. No day 14 peak-response samples were available, so repertoires were characterized only after the peak T cell response. A significant rise in spike-specific TCR breadth and depth was observed after two AZD1222 doses relative to day 0 and relative to MenACWY recipients. Participants were mostly white British, with more females than males. The authors suggested clonal diversity may have been underestimated.

The sample's time point label, decoded: about 28 days (+/-7) after the second vaccine dose. AZD1222 recipients whose second dose came at about 4 weeks and those whose second dose came at about 12 weeks were combined into one group, since spike-specific TCR depth and breadth did not differ between the two schedules. Vaccinee samples were obtained from the UK trials COV001 and COV002, which included a single-blind randomized controlled phase 2/3 trial of AZD1222 (ChAdOx1 nCoV-19) in healthy adults. For TCRbeta chain sequencing, PBMC samples from trial participants were taken at day 0 and at day 28 after the second dose. Based on the germline V gene, the CDR1 and CDR2 sequences are MNHEY and SVGAGI. V is cut back by 0 bases and J by 3 bases, with 7 bases in the junction unmatched. The CDR3 spans 16 residues, from the cysteine through the phenylalanine. Only CDR3 DNA remains: 48 bases, in frame from the first base.

With regard to this clone: The antigen this receptor binds is unknown. No per-base quality is available; no much larger clone lies one base away.

The CDR3 regions of human TCRbeta chains were analyzed by immunosequencing. The study's own analysis went as follows. TCRs in the repertoires were compared against a reference library of SARS-CoV-2-specific TCRs that had been generated with the MIRA antigen-specificity platform. Breadth meant the fraction of unique TCRs that were SARS-CoV-2-associated, whereas depth meant the fraction of total T cells that were SARS-CoV-2-associated. Using the MIRA data, each spike-specific TCR was mapped to the spike region that the TCR reacts to and placed in a CD4 or CD8 class. Log10-transformed breadth and depth values were compared by one-way ANOVA with Sidak's multiple comparisons tests. The table was pulled from immuneACCESS by TCRdb, which kept in-frame rearrangements only. Such tables lose some clones; where checked, under half of the loss comes from unresolved V genes, and the rest has no known cause. The DNA was the basis for D and trimming; V, J and clone size are from that table. Recorded for this sample are around 150,000 clones; 90% to 95% of them occurred a single time. 6.5% to 8.5% of the sample comes from the top ten.

The V gene is TRBV6-5 and the J gene is TRBJ1-1; the junction holds 7 bases that match TRBD1. This sample comprised peripheral blood, obtained 28 days after the second AZD1222 dose. This clonotype was obtained from an adult who received the AZD1222 COVID-19 vaccine. The CDR3 protein sequence reads: CASSYSEDRLDTEAFF. The DNA reads as follows: TGTGCCAGCAGTTACTCGGAGGACAGGCTGGACACTGAAGCTTTCTTT.